This T cell receptor (beta chain) comes out of a study of T cell changes during pregnancy in multiple sclerosis. The germline gives CDR1 GTSNPN, CDR2 SVGIG (reference sequence). The CDR3 sequence is 13 residues long. V was pared by 1 base and J by 2 bases, with 8 bases between. Assay: immunoSEQ multiplex PCR; the TCRdb copy retains only in-frame clones and omits some. Of tens of thousands of clones in the sample, roughly 92% are singletons; the top ten hold 0.58%. This TCR derives from a female donor with multiple sclerosis, enrolled in a pregnancy study. Sequenced material: CD4+ T cells from peripheral blood mononuclear cells, taken in the second trimester of pregnancy. The chain links TRBV30 to TRBJ1-1, with D tentatively TRBD1 (6 bases). CDR3 sequence: CAWSGTANTEAFF. The CDR3 DNA reads TGTGCCTGGAGTGGGACAGCCAACACTGAAGCTTTCTTT.